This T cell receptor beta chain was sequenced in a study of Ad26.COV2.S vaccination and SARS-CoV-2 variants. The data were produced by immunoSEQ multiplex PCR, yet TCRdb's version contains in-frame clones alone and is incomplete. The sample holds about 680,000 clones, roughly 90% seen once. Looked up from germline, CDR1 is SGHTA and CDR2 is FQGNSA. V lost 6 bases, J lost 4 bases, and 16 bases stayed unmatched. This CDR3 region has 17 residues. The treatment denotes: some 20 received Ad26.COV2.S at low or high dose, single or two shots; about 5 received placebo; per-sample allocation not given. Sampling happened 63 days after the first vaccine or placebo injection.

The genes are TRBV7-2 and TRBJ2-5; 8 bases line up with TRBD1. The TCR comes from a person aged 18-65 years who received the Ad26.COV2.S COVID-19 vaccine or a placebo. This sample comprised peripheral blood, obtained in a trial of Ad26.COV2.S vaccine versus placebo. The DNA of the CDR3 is TGTGCCAGCAGTCGCGACCCCGCCGGACAGGGTTTAGAGACCCAGTACTTC. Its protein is CASSRDPAGQGLETQYF.